Listed below are T cell receptor beta chains from one sample, sequenced in a study of blood T cell repertoires in COVID-19. The table came from immunoSEQ multiplex PCR; TCRdb's copy has only in-frame clones and leaves some out. The sample holds about 59,000 clones; around 86% are singletons and the top ten take around 3.7%. The sample consisted of peripheral blood. The source of these receptors is a woman over 75 with acute or convalescent COVID-19. CDR3s leave out the opening cysteine and the closing phenylalanine or tryptophan.

V	J	CDR3
TRBV27	TRBJ2-3	ASSLKWGGLTDTQY
TRBV7-2	TRBJ2-5	ASSLREEETQY
TRBV6-5	TRBJ2-7	ASSYLSGEQY
TRBV27	TRBJ2-5	ASRTTGFETQY
TRBV5-1	TRBJ2-1	ASSSLPDSDNEQF
TRBV19	TRBJ2-1	ASNQVAGYNEQF
TRBV4-3	TRBJ1-2	ASSQDRSAGLGGYT
TRBV12-3/TRBV12-4	TRBJ2-1	ATRQGYNEQF
TRBV10-3	TRBJ1-2	ATTDAVRDRGLGYT
TRBV19	TRBJ2-3	ASRAVGGGLPDTQY
TRBV6-5	TRBJ2-3	ATSGRGGADTQY
TRBV5-8	TRBJ1-3	ASSWALGSSGNTIY
TRBV5-1	TRBJ2-3	ASSLKGASTDTQY
TRBV15	TRBJ2-5	ATSREAGQGQETQY
TRBV25-1	TRBJ2-1	ASSVWGDNEQF
TRBV12-3/TRBV12-4	TRBJ2-7	ASSLQGAYEQY
TRBV21-1	TRBJ2-1	ASSKARGQDKWELRNEQF
TRBV29-1	TRBJ1-1	SVEEIRGNTEAF
TRBV6-5	TRBJ2-3	ASTEGGASDTQY
TRBV6-5	TRBJ2-7	ASRVWGQGAYEQY
TRBV5-1	TRBJ2-1	ASSLPSNEQF
TRBV7-2	TRBJ2-5	ASSPVTGAYKETQY
TRBV7-2	TRBJ2-1	ASSLGQFNEQF
TRBV6-2/TRBV6-3	TRBJ1-5	ASSLYRQNQPQH
TRBV9	TRBJ2-1	ASSVDGGYSYNEQF
TRBV11-2	TRBJ2-3	ASSFTTSGRSDTQY
TRBV6-4	TRBJ2-5	ATPTGILQETQY
TRBV7-2	TRBJ2-7	ASSSWQRGTLYYEQY
TRBV30	TRBJ2-7	AWTRLAGAGVQY
TRBV7-8	TRBJ1-1	ASSFGRTNTEAF
TRBV28	TRBJ2-7	ASSLLREQY
TRBV10-1	TRBJ2-5	ASSSTRQETQY
TRBV9	TRBJ2-2	ASSVLSSGVYTGELF
TRBV28	TRBJ2-1	ASRPGLAGALHEQF
TRBV29-1	TRBJ1-1	SVQGGNTEAF
TRBV3-1/TRBV3-2	TRBJ2-1	ASSQFGGTGNEQF
TRBV28	TRBJ2-1	ASTPGGEQF
TRBV5-8	TRBJ2-1	ASSNQPPGVPKQF
TRBV25-1	TRBJ1-2	ASSERTGPYGYT
TRBV3-1/TRBV3-2	TRBJ2-5	ASSPTAGGWETQY
TRBV30	TRBJ1-2	AGLDRDYGYT
TRBV5-5	TRBJ1-1	ASSSLQGARNTEAF
TRBV5-1	TRBJ2-1	ASSLSSGRISPYNEQF
TRBV28	TRBJ2-7	ASSLGGSSYEQY
TRBV5-4	TRBJ2-2	ASSSGTSGTGELF
TRBV7-9	TRBJ2-2	ASSPSWQENTGELF
TRBV7-9	TRBJ2-1	ASSTTDRVNEQF
TRBV5-4	TRBJ1-2	ASSLGGPRDYGYT
TRBV10-1	TRBJ2-3	ASSPLPGLDGEDTQY
TRBV6-1	TRBJ1-1	ASSDGTGGTEAF
TRBV10-2	TRBJ1-2	ASSDLVTGGQMGGYT
TRBV24-1	TRBJ1-4	ATSDPRGDAGKLF
TRBV5-5	TRBJ2-2	ASSPPRGGETGELF
TRBV9	TRBJ1-1	ASSVADRLGVAEAF
TRBV21-1	TRBJ1-1	ASSDSTGAGTEAF
TRBV6-4	TRBJ1-1	ASSSDRNTEAF
TRBV9	TRBJ2-7	ASSPTPTSGSRNEQY
TRBV13	TRBJ1-2	ASSAPGQPSYGYT
TRBV25-1	TRBJ2-1	ASSHRLAGESEQF